The present T cell receptor beta chain was sequenced within a study of response to subunit inactivated influenza vaccine (dated by TCRdb to 2016 to 2019). Study-wide context: Deep quantitative T cell receptor repertoire profiling was used in the study to track responses to a trivalent subunit inactivated influenza vaccine.

This clonotype has a handful of counts. It lacks a known antigen. Within one base of it there is no much larger clone, and no base qualities were kept. Preparation of the library involved RT-PCR. The sequencer was an Illumina HiSeq 2500. TCRdb handled the public reads itself, with Q25 trimming in fastp and clone calling in MiXCR, and kept productive beta chains. For every CDR3 protein sequence, its rows merge into one entry that carries the most common genes and DNA. This sample is represented by about 610,000 distinct CDR3 sequences; 14% of them were singletons. Over 8.5% of the sample goes to the ten largest clones. For this chain, trimming is 6 bases at the V end and 2 bases at the J end, and the number of junction bases without a gene match is 11. The CDR3 starts with the cysteine, ends with the phenylalanine, and has 15 residues. Only the CDR3 portion is preserved as DNA: 45 bases, with reading frame beginning at the first base. CDR1 is given as DFQATT and CDR2 as SNEGSKA, both from the germline V gene (reference sequence).

The paper as a whole reports these results and caveats: The authors proposed that each seasonal influenza vaccination may bring in only a limited number of new T cells.

The chain is assembled from TRBV20-1 and TRBJ2-3; the junction holds 7 bases that match TRBD2. Here the sequenced sample was PBMCs from blood, taken roughly 12 days after vaccination. The TCR was taken from a man aged 45 to 65 who received an inactivated influenza vaccine. Donor details come from another sample of the same person, matched by shared clones. CDR3 protein: CSAAGLVPATDTQYF. The DNA is as follows: TGCAGTGCAGCAGGACTAGTCCCTGCCACAGATACGCAGTATTTT.